A selection of T cell receptor beta chains follows, all from one sample in a study of patients and donors after allogeneic stem cell transplantation. Via MiXCR, TCRdb re-called the RT-PCR reads, giving one row per CDR3 protein. The table shows around 150,000 distinct CDR3 sequences, with 25% to 35% occurring only once. The material sequenced was blood, either unsorted or a sorted T cell fraction (not recorded which). The origin of the receptors is a human donor who was either an allogeneic HSCT recipient or a stem cell or donor lymphocyte infusion donor (not recorded which). It is not recorded whose cells these are; they may come from a transplant donor. Each CDR3 is given with its conserved first and last residue. D genes are given only for firm matches. Rows may omit the clone size; those that give it use once, few, many or a size class.

>TRBV4-3|-|TRBJ1-3|TRBD1
TGCGCCAGCAGCCCACCCCGGACAGGGAGCTCTGGAAACACCATATATTTT
CASSPPRTGSSGNTIYF
>TRBV27|few|TRBJ2-1|-
TGTGCCAGCAGGAGGCCAGGGGTATCCAATGAGCAGTTCTTC
CASRRPGVSNEQFF
>TRBV7-2|few|TRBJ1-1|TRBD1
TGTGCCAGCAGCTTAGCCCGGGACAGGGGCCTGAGAACTGAAGCTTTCTTT
CASSLARDRGLRTEAFF
>TRBV20-1|many|TRBJ1-2|-
TGCAGTGCTGAGGGGGAGTACATCTATGGCTACACCTTC
CSAEGEYIYGYTF
>TRBV2|-|TRBJ2-3|-
TGTGCCATCGAGATGCGGACAGATACGCAGTATTTT
CAIEMRTDTQYF
>TRBV29-1|-|TRBJ1-2|-
TGCAGCGTTGGGCTCCGGGGGCAGGGCTATGGCTACACCTTC
CSVGLRGQGYGYTF
>TRBV11-3|few|TRBJ1-1|-
TGTGCCAGCAGTTTTATGGATAACACTGAAGCTTTCTTT
CASSFMDNTEAFF
>TRBV27|-|TRBJ1-1|-
TGTGCCAGCAGTTTCATCGGGGGGGCGCAGGCTTTCTTT
CASSFIGGAQAFF
>TRBV27|-|TRBJ2-7|TRBD2
TGTGCCAGCAGTACCGCAGGAGCGGGGACCCCTAACTCCTACGAGCAGTACTTC
CASSTAGAGTPNSYEQYF
>TRBV27|many|TRBJ1-2|-
TGTGCCAGCAGTTTAGGGCAGTTCTATGGCTACACCTTC
CASSLGQFYGYTF
>TRBV27|-|TRBJ1-4|TRBD1
TGTGCCAGCAGTTCCGACAGGGGTTCTAATGAAAAACTGTTTTTT
CASSSDRGSNEKLFF
>TRBV9|few|TRBJ2-1|TRBD2
TGTGCCAGCAACCCCCGGAGTAGCGGGAGGGCCCAGGAGCAGTTCTTC
CASNPRSSGRAQEQFF
>TRBV30|few|TRBJ1-5|TRBD1
TGTGCCTGGAGTCCAGGGGGCACCCTTAATCAGCCCCAGCATTTT
CAWSPGGTLNQPQHF
>TRBV9|few|TRBJ2-3|TRBD2
TGTGCCAGCAGCGTACATAGCGGGAGCACAGATACGCAGTATTTT
CASSVHSGSTDTQYF
>TRBV12-3/TRBV12-4|few|TRBJ2-2|-
TGTGCCAGCAGTTTGGGATGGGGGACCGGGGAGCTGTTTTTT
CASSLGWGTGELFF
>TRBV6-5|-|TRBJ1-2|-
TGTGCCAGCAGTTTCCTGGGGGGCCACTATGGCTACACCTTC
CASSFLGGHYGYTF
>TRBV5-6|few|TRBJ2-7|-
TGTGCCAGCAGCCGAAGGGCAGAGCAGTACTTC
CASSRRAEQYF
>TRBV7-6|few|TRBJ1-6|TRBD1
TGTGCCAGCAGCACCGGACAGGGGCGAGCTTCACCCCTCCACTTT
CASSTGQGRASPLHF
>TRBV5-1|-|TRBJ2-3|-
TGCGCCAGCAGCTGGGGGACTGCCCTTTTCACAGATACGCAGTATTTT
CASSWGTALFTDTQYF
>TRBV6-2/TRBV6-3|-|TRBJ1-1|-
TGTGCCAGCAGTTACGGTCCGGAATCTCAAGCTTTCTTT
CASSYGPESQAFF
>TRBV7-9|-|TRBJ1-3|-
TGTGCCAGCAGCTTATTTCAGGGCTCGGGAAACACCATATATTTT
CASSLFQGSGNTIYF
>TRBV28|few|TRBJ1-4|-
TGTGCCAGCAGTTTTGAGGTCGACGGGAGACTGTTTTTT
CASSFEVDGRLFF
>TRBV5-1|few|TRBJ2-3|-
TGCGCCAGCAGCTTGGTTCCCGCCGAGGGTACGCAGTATTTT
CASSLVPAEGTQYF
>TRBV27|-|TRBJ1-5|-
TGTGCCAGCAGTCCAACCACAGGGAGCAATCAGCCCCAGCATTTT
CASSPTTGSNQPQHF
>TRBV7-6|many|TRBJ1-2|TRBD1
TGTGCCAGCAGCTGGGGACAGGGGGCGACTGGCTACACCTTC
CASSWGQGATGYTF
>TRBV9|-|TRBJ2-7|-
TGTGCCAGCAGCGTAGGGTCACGATCCTACGAGCAGTACTTC
CASSVGSRSYEQYF
>TRBV5-5|few|TRBJ2-7|-
TGTGCCAGCAGCTTGCAGGGACGGGGGCCCTACGAGCAGTACTTC
CASSLQGRGPYEQYF
>TRBV6-2/TRBV6-3|-|TRBJ1-5|TRBD1
TGTGCCAGCAGCCCAGGGGGCCGGAATCAGCCCCAGCATTTT
CASSPGGRNQPQHF
>TRBV7-9|many|TRBJ2-1|-
TGTGCCAGCAGCACGGGCGATGAGCAGTTCTTC
CASSTGDEQFF
>TRBV28|few|TRBJ1-1|-
TGTGCCAGCAGTTTAAGGGCCAGCATGAACACTGAAGCTTTCTTT
CASSLRASMNTEAFF
>TRBV7-6|once|TRBJ2-4|-
TGTGCCAGCAGCGCAGGGGTCAGGCAAAACATTCAGTACTTC
CASSAGVRQNIQYF
>TRBV7-7|once|TRBJ2-1|TRBD2
TGTGCTAGCAGCTTAGCGCTGGTAGCGGGAAACAATGAGCAGTTCTTC
CASSLALVAGNNEQFF
>TRBV6-5|few|TRBJ1-4|-
TGTGCCAGCAGTGATAGACCTAATGAAAAACTGTTTTTT
CASSDRPNEKLFF
>TRBV10-3|few|TRBJ2-7|-
TGTGCCATCGGGGGGCCCTCCTTAGCGGTAAACTCCTACGAGCAGTACTTC
CAIGGPSLAVNSYEQYF
>TRBV10-3|once|TRBJ2-3|-
TGTGCCATCAGTGAGGGGGCAGGACAGCCCCAGTATTTT
CAISEGAGQPQYF
>TRBV3-1|many|TRBJ1-1|-
TGTGCCAGCAGCCAAGAACAGGGAAAATCTGAAGCTTTCTTT
CASSQEQGKSEAFF
>TRBV2|-|TRBJ1-5|-
TGTGCCAGCAGTGGTCAGGGAGGGGGCAATCAGCCCCAGCATTTT
CASSGQGGGNQPQHF
>TRBV9|-|TRBJ1-4|-
TGTGCCAGCAGCGTAGATGGAGGCACAGAATCAACTAATGAAAAACTGTTTTTT
CASSVDGGTESTNEKLFF
>TRBV28|-|TRBJ2-1|-
TGTGCCAGCAGCCCATCACCGGGGAGGTCCTACAATGAGCAGTTCTTC
CASSPSPGRSYNEQFF
>TRBV6-5|-|TRBJ2-5|TRBD1
TGTGCCAGCAGTTACGCCTACCCCTGGGACAGGCAGGAGACCCAGTACTTC
CASSYAYPWDRQETQYF
>TRBV5-8|few|TRBJ2-1|TRBD2
TGTGCCAGCAGCCGGAAGCTGGCCCTAGCGGGAGGACACTACCCTTACAATGAGCAGTTCTTC
CASSRKLALAGGHYPYNEQFF
>TRBV20-1|many|TRBJ1-5|-
TGCAGTGCCAGGGACCGTCAAAGGCCCCAGCATTTT
CSARDRQRPQHF
>TRBV5-6|-|TRBJ1-4|-
TGTGCCAGCAGCTTGGTGGCAGACAAAATAGAAAAACTGTTTTTT
CASSLVADKIEKLFF
>TRBV2|-|TRBJ2-1|TRBD2
TGTGCCAGCAGGAGGACTAGGGATGACAATGAGCAGTTCTTC
CASRRTRDDNEQFF
>TRBV6-2/TRBV6-3|-|TRBJ2-4|-
TGTGCCACAAGCCAGGGAGACATTCAGTACTTC
CATSQGDIQYF
>TRBV4-1|-|TRBJ1-2|-
TGCGCCAGCAGCCCGGTGGTCAGCACAGGGCCGTCTTATGGCTACACCTTC
CASSPVVSTGPSYGYTF
>TRBV6-1|-|TRBJ2-1|TRBD2
TGTGCCAGCAGTGAACCCGGACTAGGTGAAGAGCAGTTCTTC
CASSEPGLGEEQFF
>TRBV7-9|few|TRBJ2-3|-
TGTGCCACAAGTACCGATACGCAGTATTTT
CATSTDTQYF
>TRBV12-3/TRBV12-4|-|TRBJ1-2|-
TGTGCCAGCAGGGAAGAGGGCTTCGGCTATGGCTACACCTTC
CASREEGFGYGYTF
>TRBV20-1|-|TRBJ2-2|-
TGCAGTGCTACGGGACTTAACACCGGGGAGCTGTTTTTT
CSATGLNTGELFF
>TRBV4-2|-|TRBJ2-7|TRBD2
TGTGCCAGCAGCCAAGCACTAGCGGGAGTACGCGAGCAGTACTTC
CASSQALAGVREQYF
>TRBV11-2|many|TRBJ1-3|-
TGTGCCAGCAGCTCCCTAGGACAGCGCTCTGGAAACACCATATATTTT
CASSSLGQRSGNTIYF
>TRBV7-6|-|TRBJ1-4|TRBD1
TGTGCCAGCAGCCCCGAGGACAGGGCAACAACTAATGAAAAACTGTTTTTT
CASSPEDRATTNEKLFF
>TRBV10-2|-|TRBJ1-1|-
TGCGCCAGCAGTGAGTACACGAACACTGAAGCTTTCTTT
CASSEYTNTEAFF
>TRBV29-1|-|TRBJ2-1|-
TGCAGCGTGCCTAAAACGGGGGCGAGCTCCTACAATGAGCAGTTCTTC
CSVPKTGASSYNEQFF
>TRBV11-2|many|TRBJ1-2|-
TGTGCCAGCACCAAGGGGGGCAGCTATGGCTACACCTTC
CASTKGGSYGYTF
>TRBV5-1|few|TRBJ1-6|-
TGCGCCAGCAGCTTGGATGAGAATTCACCCCTCCACTTT
CASSLDENSPLHF
>TRBV11-2|-|TRBJ2-1|TRBD2
TGTGCCAGCAGCTTATGGCATGGGACTAGCGGATACAATGAGCAGTTCTTC
CASSLWHGTSGYNEQFF
>TRBV19|few|TRBJ1-5|-
TGTGCCAGTAGTATGGGGGGGGCCAATAGCAATCAGCCCCAGCATTTT
CASSMGGANSNQPQHF